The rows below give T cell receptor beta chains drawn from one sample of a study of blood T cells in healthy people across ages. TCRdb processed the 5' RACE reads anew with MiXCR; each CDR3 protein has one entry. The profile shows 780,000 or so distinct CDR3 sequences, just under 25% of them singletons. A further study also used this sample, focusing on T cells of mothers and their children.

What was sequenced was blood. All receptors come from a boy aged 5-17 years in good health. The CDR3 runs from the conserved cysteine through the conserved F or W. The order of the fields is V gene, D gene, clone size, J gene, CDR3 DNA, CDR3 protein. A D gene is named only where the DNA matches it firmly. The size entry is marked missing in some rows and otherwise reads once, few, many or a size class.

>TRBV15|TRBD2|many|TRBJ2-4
TGTGCCACCAGCAGAGGGGGGGAGGGAGGCATTCAGTACTTC
CATSRGGEGGIQYF
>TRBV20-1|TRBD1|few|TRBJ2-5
TGCAGTGCTAGGGACAGGGGGTTGCAGACCCAGTACTTC
CSARDRGLQTQYF
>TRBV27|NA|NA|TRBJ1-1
TGTGCCAGCAGTTCACGGACAGATAACACTGAAGCTTTCTTT
CASSSRTDNTEAFF
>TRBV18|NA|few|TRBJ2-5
TGTGCCAGCTCACCAGGCGGCTCCCCGGGAGAGACCCAGTACTTC
CASSPGGSPGETQYF
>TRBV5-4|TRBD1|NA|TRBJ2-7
TGTGCCAGCAGCTCTTCACAGGGGTACGAGCAGTACTTC
CASSSSQGYEQYF
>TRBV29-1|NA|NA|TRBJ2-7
TGCAGCGTTGGTTGGTTACCGGGACCATACGAGCAGTACTTC
CSVGWLPGPYEQYF
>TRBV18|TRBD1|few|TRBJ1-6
TGTGCCAGCTCACCACGCCCGACAGGGGACAATTCACCCCTCCACTTT
CASSPRPTGDNSPLHF
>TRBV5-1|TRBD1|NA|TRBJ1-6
TGCGCCAGCAGCTTGACAGGGGAAGGATCACCCCTCCACTTT
CASSLTGEGSPLHF
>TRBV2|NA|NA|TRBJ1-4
TGTGCCAGCGAGACAGGTTTTAATGAAAAACTGTTTTTT
CASETGFNEKLFF
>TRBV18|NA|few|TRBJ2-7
TGTGCCAGCTCACCACCGGGTCACGAGCAGTACTTC
CASSPPGHEQYF
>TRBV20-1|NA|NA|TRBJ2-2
TGCAGTGCTAGAGTCGAAAAAGGGGCGGCCTTGAACACCGGGGAGCTGTTTTTT
CSARVEKGAALNTGELFF
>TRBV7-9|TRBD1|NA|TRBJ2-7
TGTGCCAGCAGCACCCTACAGGGGGCTTCCTTCTACGAGCAGTACTTC
CASSTLQGASFYEQYF
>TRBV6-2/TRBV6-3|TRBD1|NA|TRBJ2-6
TGTGCCAGCAGCTCGGACGGACAGGTAGCCTCTGGGGCCAACGTCCTGACTTTC
CASSSDGQVASGANVLTF
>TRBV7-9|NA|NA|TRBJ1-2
TGTGCCAGCAGAGCCAGGGAGGGGAGTGATGGCTACACCTTC
CASRAREGSDGYTF
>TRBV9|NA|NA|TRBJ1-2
TGTGCCAGCAGCGCGGGGGGGATCGGCTACACCTTC
CASSAGGIGYTF
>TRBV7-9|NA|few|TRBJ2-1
TGTGCCAGCAGCTTCCACAATGAGCAGTTCTTC
CASSFHNEQFF
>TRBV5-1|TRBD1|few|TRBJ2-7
TGCGCCAGCAGCTTGGGACAGGGCTACCAGAACTCCTACGAGCAGCACTTC
CASSLGQGYQNSYEQHF
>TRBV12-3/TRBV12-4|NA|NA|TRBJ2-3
TGTGCCAACCGACCCGGGAGCAGCACAGATACGCAGTATTTT
CANRPGSSTDTQYF
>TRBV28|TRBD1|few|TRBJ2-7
TGTGCCAGCAGTCCGGTGGACAGGGACGAGCAGTACTTC
CASSPVDRDEQYF
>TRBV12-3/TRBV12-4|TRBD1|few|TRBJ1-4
TGTGCCAGCAGTCCCAGGGGGGGCCTCGACGAAAAACTGTTTTTT
CASSPRGGLDEKLFF
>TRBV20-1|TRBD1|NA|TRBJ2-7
TGCAGTGCTAGGGGGACAGGCGAACTTTCCTACGAGCAGTACTTC
CSARGTGELSYEQYF
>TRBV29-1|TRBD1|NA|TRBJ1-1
TGCAGCGTTGGAACAGGGGAGAACACTGAAGCTTTCTTT
CSVGTGENTEAFF
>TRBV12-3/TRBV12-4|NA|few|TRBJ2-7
TGTGCCAGCAGTCTAACCGGGATCTCCTACGAGCAGTACTTC
CASSLTGISYEQYF
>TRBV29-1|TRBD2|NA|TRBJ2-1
TGCAGCGTGGAGGGACTAGCTGTGAATGAGCAGTTCTTC
CSVEGLAVNEQFF
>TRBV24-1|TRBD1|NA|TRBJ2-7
TGTGCCACCAGTGACCAGGGGGCGCAGTACTTC
CATSDQGAQYF
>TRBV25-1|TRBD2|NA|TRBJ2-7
TGTGCCAGCAGTGATGACAGGGGGCTAGTGACTAGCGGGAGGAGCAGAACTTACGAGCAGTACTTC
CASSDDRGLVTSGRSRTYEQYF
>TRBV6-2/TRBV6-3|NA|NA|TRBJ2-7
TGTGCCAGCAGTGAGGACACCCCGGGCACCTACGAGCAGTACTTC
CASSEDTPGTYEQYF
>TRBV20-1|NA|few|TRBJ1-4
TGCAGTGCAACTCCCGCGGAAGGCGGGGATGAAAAACTGTTTTTT
CSATPAEGGDEKLFF
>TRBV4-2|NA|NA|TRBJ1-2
TGTGCCAGCAGCCAAGCAGGGCTCGACTACACCTTC
CASSQAGLDYTF
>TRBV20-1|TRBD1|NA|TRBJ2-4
TGCAGTGCTTTACAATTACGGGACAGAAAAAACATTCAGTACTTC
CSALQLRDRKNIQYF
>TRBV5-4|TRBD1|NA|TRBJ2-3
TGTGCCAGCAGCCCCGACAGGGCCGGTACGCAGTATTTT
CASSPDRAGTQYF
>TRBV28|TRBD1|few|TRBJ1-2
TGTGCCAGCGGTCGATGGGACAGGGGGCGCGTTGGCTACACCTTC
CASGRWDRGRVGYTF
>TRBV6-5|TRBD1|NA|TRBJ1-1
TGTGCCAGCAGTCAAATTCAGGGGGGTTCGGCTGAAGCTTTCTTT
CASSQIQGGSAEAFF
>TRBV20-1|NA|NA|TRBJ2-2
TGCAGTGCTAGACGTACGGCAGCGAACACCGGGGAGCTGTTTTTT
CSARRTAANTGELFF
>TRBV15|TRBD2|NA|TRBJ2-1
TGTGCCACCTCTCAATGGCAGCGGGAGGCCTACAATGAGCAGTTCTTC
CATSQWQREAYNEQFF
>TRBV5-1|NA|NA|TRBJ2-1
TGCGCCAGCAGCTTGGGGGGAGAGGCCTGCAATGAGCAGTTCTTC
CASSLGGEACNEQFF
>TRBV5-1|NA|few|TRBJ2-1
TGCGCCAGCAGCTTGGCCCATGACACCTACAATGAGCAGTTCTTC
CASSLAHDTYNEQFF
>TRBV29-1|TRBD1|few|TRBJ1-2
TGCAGCGTCCCAGCCGGGACAGGGTTCCATAATGGCTACACCTTC
CSVPAGTGFHNGYTF
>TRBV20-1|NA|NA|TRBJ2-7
TGCAGTGCTAGAGATGTGGCAGGGTTATGGTACGAGCAGTACTTC
CSARDVAGLWYEQYF
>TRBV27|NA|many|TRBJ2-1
TGTGCCAGCAGTTTAACGGGAAACAATGAGCAGTTCTTC
CASSLTGNNEQFF
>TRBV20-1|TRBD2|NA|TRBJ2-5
TGCAGTGCCAGTGGCCTTCGCGGGAGGGCCATGGAGACCCAGTACTTC
CSASGLRGRAMETQYF
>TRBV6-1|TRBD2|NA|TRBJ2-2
TGTGCCAGCAGGGAAGTAGCGGGAGTCTACGCCGGGGAGCTGTTTTTT
CASREVAGVYAGELFF
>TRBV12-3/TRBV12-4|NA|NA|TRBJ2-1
TGTGCCAGCAGTTTTATTGGGCACAATGAGCAGTTCTTC
CASSFIGHNEQFF